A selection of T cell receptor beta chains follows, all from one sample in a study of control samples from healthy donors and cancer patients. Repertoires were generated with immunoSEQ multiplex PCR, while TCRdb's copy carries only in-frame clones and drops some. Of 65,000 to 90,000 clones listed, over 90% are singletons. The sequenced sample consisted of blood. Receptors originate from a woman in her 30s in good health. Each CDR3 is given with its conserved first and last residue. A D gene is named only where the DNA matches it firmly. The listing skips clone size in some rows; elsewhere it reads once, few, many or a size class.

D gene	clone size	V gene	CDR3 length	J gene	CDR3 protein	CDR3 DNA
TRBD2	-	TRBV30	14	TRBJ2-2	CASRAGLNTGELFF	TGTGCCTCTAGAGCGGGGCTAAACACCGGGGAGCTGTTTTTT
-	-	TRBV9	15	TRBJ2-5	CASSVWGGPSETQYF	TGTGCCAGCAGCGTATGGGGGGGGCCTTCAGAGACCCAGTACTTC
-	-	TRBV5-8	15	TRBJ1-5	CASSWTVIPNQPQHF	TGTGCCAGCAGCTGGACCGTCATTCCCAATCAGCCCCAGCATTTT
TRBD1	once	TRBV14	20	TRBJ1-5	CASSRVSKGQALLEDQPQHF	TGTGCCAGCAGCAGGGTCTCCAAGGGACAGGCACTCTTAGAAGATCAGCCCCAGCATTTT
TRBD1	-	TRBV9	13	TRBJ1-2	CASSGGDRSGYTF	TGTGCCAGCAGCGGTGGGGACAGATCGGGGTACACCTTC
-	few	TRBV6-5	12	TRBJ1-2	CAGTGSRYGYTF	TGTGCCGGTACAGGGAGTCGTTATGGCTACACCTTC
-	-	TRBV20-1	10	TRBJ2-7	CSVKIHEQYF	TGCAGTGTCAAAATCCACGAGCAGTACTTC
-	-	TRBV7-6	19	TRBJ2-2	CASSPPFQRQASNTGELFF	TGTGCCAGCAGCCCACCCTTCCAGAGACAGGCGTCGAACACCGGGGAGCTGTTTTTT
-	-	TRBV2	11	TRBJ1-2	CASRVGQGYTF	TGTGCCAGCAGGGTAGGACAGGGCTACACCTTC
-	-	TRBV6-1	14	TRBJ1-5	CASSEGAGNQPQHF	TGTGCCAGCAGTGAGGGAGCAGGCAATCAGCCCCAGCATTTT
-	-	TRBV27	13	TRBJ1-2	CASSLDGNYGYTF	TGTGCCAGCAGTTTGGACGGTAACTATGGCTACACCTTC
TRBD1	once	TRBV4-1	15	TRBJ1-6	CASSRQGRDNSPLHF	TGCGCCAGCAGCCGACAGGGAAGGGATAATTCACCCCTCCACTTT
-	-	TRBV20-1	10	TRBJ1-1	CSAVKGVAFF	TGCAGTGCTGTTAAGGGGGTAGCTTTCTTT
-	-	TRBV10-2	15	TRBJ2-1	CASSEGSGSYNEQFF	TGCGCCAGCAGTGAAGGAAGCGGCTCCTACAATGAGCAGTTCTTC
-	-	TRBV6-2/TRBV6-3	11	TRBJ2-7	CASSRTYEQYF	TGTGCCAGCAGCCGGACCTACGAGCAGTACTTC
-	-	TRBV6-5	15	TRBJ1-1	CASSKQIQGAAEAFF	TGTGCCAGCAGTAAACAGATACAAGGAGCTGCTGAAGCTTTCTTT